Detailed here is one T cell receptor (beta chain). Some clones are missing from TCRdb's copy, which holds only in-frame ones; the method was immunoSEQ multiplex PCR. The sample records around 250,000 clones, 85% to 90% being singletons. Assignments of participants to cohorts depended upon their own reported clinical history. These data originate in a study of blood T cell repertoires in COVID-19. In the study overall: COVID-19 samples from acute and convalescent phases originated in the United States, Italy and Spain.

The CDR3 is 13 residues long. CDR1 SEHNR and CDR2 FQNEAQ come from the germline V gene (reference sequence). The germline V and J ends were trimmed by 4 bases and 8 bases, with 14 bases remaining between them. This chain uses TRBV7-9 with TRBJ1-2; D is unclear. The sample taken for sequencing was PBMCs or T cells enriched from blood (not recorded which). This TCR was recovered from a man between 18 and 35 years old who had recovered from COVID-19. This CDR3 reads CASSYDISAGYTF. In nucleotides, the CDR3 is TGTGCCAGCAGCTACGACATTAGTGCGGGCTACACCTTC.